The 24 T cell receptor beta chains given below trace back to one sample, sequenced in a study of blood T cell repertoires in COVID-19. TCRdb's copy holds only in-frame clones and misses some; the assay was immunoSEQ multiplex PCR. The data contain about 92,000 clones, about 85% of them singletons. The sequencing input was peripheral blood. Every receptor here comes from a human donor in a cohort sampled during active COVID-19.

This chain uses TRBV18 with TRBJ2-7; the D gene is possibly TRBD1 (5 bases). In germline, CDR1 is KGHSH, CDR2 LQKENI. V dropped 8 bases and J dropped 5 bases, with 10 bases sitting between them. CDR3 length: 11 amino acids. The CDR3 DNA sequence: TGTGCCAGCGACCAGGGAAACGAGCAGTACTTC. Amino acids: CASDQGNEQYF.

The V and J genes are TRBV7-9 and TRBJ2-2, with unresolved D. The V and J ends lost 3 bases and 10 bases respectively, with 9 bases between them. Germline CDR1 SEHNR, CDR2 FQNEAQ (reference sequence). This CDR3 is 12 amino acids long. CDR3 in amino acids: CASSFVTLELFF. DNA for the CDR3: TGTGCCAGCAGCTTTGTAACTTTGGAGCTGTTTTTT.

The gene calls are TRBV3-1 (or the pseudogene TRBV3-2) and TRBJ2-7; 11 bases are a match to TRBD2. V shed 2 bases and J 10 bases; nucleotides not matched to a gene: 13. The germline CDR1 and CDR2 sequences are LGHDT and YNNKEL (reference sequence). The CDR3 extends over 16 amino acids. The CDR3 nucleotides read TGTGCCAGCAGCCAATATAGCGGGGGGGCATCCACGCCCCAGTACTTC. Its translation: CASSQYSGGASTPQYF.

This sequence joins TRBV28 and TRBJ2-1, with D perhaps TRBD2 (7 bases). Germline V CDR1 and CDR2: MDHEN, SYDVKM. V was shortened by 8 bases and J by 0 bases, with 20 bases between the two germline ends. The CDR3 is 17 amino acids. CDR3 bases: TGTGCCAGCCTAAAGGTCCGGGGGGCTTCCTCCTACAATGAGCAGTTCTTC. Amino acids: CASLKVRGASSYNEQFF.

This rearrangement joins TRBV30 to TRBJ1-2, with 11 bases aligning to TRBD1. Trimming took 8 bases from V and 1 from J; bases not matched to a gene: 0. CDR1 GTSNPN and CDR2 SVGIG come from the germline V gene (reference sequence). The CDR3 contains 12 residues. The CDR3 sequence: CAGTGGNYGYTF. CDR3 DNA sequence: TGTGCCGGGACAGGGGGTAACTATGGCTACACCTTC.

The rearrangement joins TRBV29-1 to TRBJ2-7; possibly TRBD1 for D (5 bases). Trimming took 4 bases from V and 3 from J, leaving 13 bases between them. The CDR3 loop spans 13 amino acids. Germline V CDR1 and CDR2: SQVTM, ANQGSEA. CDR3 in DNA: TGCAGCGTTGTCCCCAGGGTGAGCTACGAGCAGTACTTC. As protein: CSVVPRVSYEQYF.

V usage is TRBV19 and J usage is TRBJ1-6, with D perhaps TRBD1 (5 bases). This CDR3 has 17 amino acids. The germline CDR1 and CDR2 sequences are LNHDA and SQIVND (reference sequence). V lost 6 bases and J lost 10, with 25 bases in between. The CDR3: CASSDRGRGSPESPLHF. CDR3 nucleotides: TGTGCCAGTAGCGACCGAGGAAGGGGATCACCGGAATCACCCCTCCACTTT.

The chain recombines TRBV27 with TRBJ2-7; 7 bases are a match to TRBD2. This CDR3 comprises 14 residues. The V gene's germline CDR1 is MNHEY and CDR2 SMNVEV (reference sequence). V shed 6 bases, J shed 5 bases, and the junction held 10 bases outside the gene matches. CDR3 amino acids: CASSRDYNTHEQYF. Here the CDR3 DNA reads TGTGCCAGCAGCCGGGACTACAATACCCACGAGCAGTACTTC.

The chain is built from TRBV6-5 and TRBJ2-7; D unclear. CDR1 and CDR2 from the germline V gene are MNHEY and SVGAGI. Trimming pared 8 bases from V and 2 bases from J, leaving 13 bases between. CDR3 size: 13 residues. The CDR3 here is CASSPAGTYEQYF. CDR3 DNA: TGTGCCAGCTCCCCGGCAGGTACCTACGAGCAGTACTTC.

The chain uses TRBV28 and TRBJ1-4, with 9 bases lining up with TRBD1. The germline V gene has CDR1 MDHEN and CDR2 SYDVKM. Unmatched junction bases numbered 10, after V lost 8 bases and J lost 6 bases. The CDR3 consists of 15 residues. CDR3: CASGRGGQGYEKLFF. The CDR3 DNA is TGTGCCAGCGGGAGAGGGGGACAGGGATATGAAAAACTGTTTTTT.

The chain carries TRBV3-1 (or the pseudogene TRBV3-2) and TRBJ1-2; weak D call: TRBD1 (6 bases). CDR3 length: 16 residues. Trimming removed 0 bases from V and 4 bases from J, with 15 bases in between. Germline V gene sequence: CDR1 LGHDT, CDR2 YNNKEL (reference sequence). CDR3 DNA: TGTGCCAGCAGCCAAGATCCCGGACAGAAAGGCTATGGCTACACCTTC. This sequence encodes CASSQDPGQKGYGYTF.

The V call is TRBV5-1, the J call TRBJ1-1; D perhaps matches TRBD1 (6 bases). V dropped 1 base and J dropped 7 bases, with 17 bases sitting between them. The CDR3 consists of 15 residues. Germline values: CDR1 SGHRS, CDR2 YFSETQ. The CDR3 region has the DNA TGCGCCAGCAGCTTGTGGAGGGGGGGGGAGGGTGAAGCTTTCTTT. Protein product: CASSLWRGGEGEAFF.

This clone was seen just once. The chain is built from TRBV2 and TRBJ1-5, with TRBD1 identical over 8 bases. Per germline, CDR1 SNHLY and CDR2 FYNNEI. The CDR3 contains 14 residues. J gave up 7 bases and V 3 bases, and 5 bases lay outside the gene matches. CDR3: CASSDRGLTQPQHF. In nucleotides, the CDR3 is TGTGCCAGCAGTGACAGGGGGCTCACCCAGCCCCAGCATTTT.

This clone has only a few counts. This chain joins TRBV28 and TRBJ1-5; TRBD1 matches at 10 bases. Germline V gene sequence: CDR1 MDHEN, CDR2 SYDVKM. The CDR3 extends over 14 amino acids. J gave up 5 bases and V 7 bases, and 5 bases lay outside the gene matches. CDR3 protein: CASMTGGLDQPQHF. The DNA for the CDR3 is TGTGCCAGCATGACAGGGGGCCTGGATCAGCCCCAGCATTTT.

The V and J genes are TRBV5-1 and TRBJ2-3, with 11 bases lining up with TRBD2. This CDR3 has 16 residues. V lost 1 base, J lost 1 base, and 2 bases stayed unmatched. Per germline, CDR1 SGHRS and CDR2 YFSETQ. CDR3 amino acids: CASSLMTSGGTDTQYF. The CDR3 DNA follows: TGCGCCAGCAGCTTGATGACTAGCGGGGGCACAGATACGCAGTATTTT.

The chain joins TRBV7-8 to TRBJ2-6; 9 nucleotides agree with TRBD1. CDR3 length equals 19 residues. The germline CDR1 and CDR2 sequences are SGHVS and FQNEAQ. J was trimmed by 4 bases and V by 5 bases; bases with no gene match: 15. CDR3 region: CASSPHWTGATEGANVLTF. CDR3 bases: TGTGCCAGCAGCCCCCACTGGACAGGGGCAACCGAAGGGGCCAACGTCCTGACTTTC.

The chain couples TRBV5-6 to TRBJ1-2; a possible D gene is TRBD1 (5 bases). The V end was cut by 0 bases, the J end by 4 bases, with 10 bases between. Looked up from germline, CDR1 is SGHDT and CDR2 is YYEEEE. The CDR3 length is 14 residues. CDR3 sequence: CASSLVGQGYGYTF. The CDR3 coding sequence is TGTGCCAGCAGCTTGGTTGGCCAGGGCTATGGCTACACCTTC.

Only one count was recorded for this clone. The V call is TRBV28, the J call TRBJ1-6; 7 bases are a match to TRBD1. The germline V gene has CDR1 MDHEN and CDR2 SYDVKM. The CDR3 spans 15 residues. J lost 5 bases, V lost 4 bases, and 5 bases had no gene match. The CDR3: CASSSVGQHNSPLHF. In DNA, the CDR3 is TGTGCCAGCAGTTCCGTGGGACAGCATAATTCACCCCTCCACTTT.

The chain links TRBV21-1 to TRBJ2-1; whether TRBD1, the table's D call, matches the DNA was not checked. TRBV21-1 constitutes a pseudogene. The CDR3 totals 16 residues. The CDR3 loop reads CASSNRPGQTYNEQFF. CDR3 sequence (DNA): TGTGCCAGCAGCAATCGTCCGGGACAGACTTACAATGAGCAGTTCTTC.

The CDR3: CASSYSIRGETQYF. The CDR3 region has the DNA TGTGCCAGCAGTTACTCGATAAGGGGAGAGACCCAGTACTTC. The gene calls are TRBV6-2 or TRBV6-3 and TRBJ2-5; maybe TRBD1 (5 bases). V lost 0 bases to trimming and J lost 4 bases, with 9 bases between them. There are 14 residues in the CDR3. From germline, CDR1 is MNHEY and CDR2 SVGEGT.

The V gene is TRBV27, the J gene TRBJ2-7, with D possibly being TRBD1 (5 bases). V was trimmed by 0 bases and J by 3 bases, leaving 12 bases between them. Germline CDR1 and CDR2: MNHEY and SMNVEV (reference sequence). The CDR3 sequence is 15 residues long. CDR3 residues: CASSLSAGMIYEQYF. The CDR3 coding sequence is TGTGCCAGCAGTTTATCAGCAGGGATGATCTACGAGCAGTACTTC.

The chain has TRBV5-1 and TRBJ1-6, with 9 positions matching TRBD1. V lost 3 bases and J lost 13; bases outside the gene matches: 11. CDR1 is SGHRS and CDR2 is YFSETQ in the germline V gene. The CDR3 extends over 15 amino acids. CDR3 coding DNA: TGCGCCAGCAGCTCGGACAGGGGTCCGTTGGGGCCCCTCCACTTT. Amino acids: CASSSDRGPLGPLHF.

The chain joins TRBV9 to TRBJ2-5; D may be TRBD2 (6 bases). There are 16 residues in the CDR3. Germline CDR1 and CDR2: SGDLS and YYNGEE. Trimming cost V 0 bases and J 3 bases, with 15 bases left between them. The CDR3 loop is CASSVGRLAGKETQYF. Here the CDR3 DNA reads TGTGCCAGCAGCGTAGGGAGACTTGCGGGGAAAGAGACCCAGTACTTC.

Concerning this clone: The germline gene is not matched at one end of the junction; a read error may be the cause. The chain couples TRBV18 to TRBJ2-1, with D perhaps matching TRBD1 (6 bases). Germline loops: CDR1 KGHSH, CDR2 LQKENI. The CDR3 sequence is 17 residues long. CDR3 region: CASSPQRGKHSYNEQFF. CDR3 sequence (DNA): TGTGCCAGCTCCCCACAGAGGGGGAAACACTCCTACAATGAGCAGTTCTTC.